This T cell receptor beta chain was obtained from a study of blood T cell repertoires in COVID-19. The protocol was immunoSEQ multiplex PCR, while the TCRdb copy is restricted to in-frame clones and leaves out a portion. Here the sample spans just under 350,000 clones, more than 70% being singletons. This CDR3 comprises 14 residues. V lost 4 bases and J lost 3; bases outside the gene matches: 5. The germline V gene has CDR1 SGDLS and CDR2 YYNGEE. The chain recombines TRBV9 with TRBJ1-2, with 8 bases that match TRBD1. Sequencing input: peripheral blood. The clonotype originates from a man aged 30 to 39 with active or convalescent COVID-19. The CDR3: CASSPQGAHYGYTF. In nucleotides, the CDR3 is TGTGCCAGCAGCCCGCAGGGGGCCCACTATGGCTACACCTTC. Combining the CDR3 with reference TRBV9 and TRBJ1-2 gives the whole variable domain DSGVTQTPKHLITATGQRVTLRCSPRSGDLSVYWYQQSLDQGLQFLIQYYNGEERAKGNILERFSAQQFPDLHSELNLSSLELGDSALYFCASSPQGAHYGYTFGSGTRLTVV.